A selection of T cell receptor beta chains follows, all from one sample in a study of STAT3 mutations in large granular lymphocyte leukemia. Assay used: immunoSEQ multiplex PCR; TCRdb lists only in-frame clones, some missing. The sample records over a thousand clones, 72% being singletons. The sequencing sample was made of peripheral blood mononuclear cells. These receptors were collected from an older woman with T-cell large granular lymphocyte leukemia. Some clones in this sample may be carry-over from other donors' samples. CDR3s include the opening cysteine and the closing phenylalanine or tryptophan.

>TRBJ2-7|TRBV7-9
CASSLAPAGGEQYF
>.|TRBV5-1
CASSLSSGYEQYF
>TRBJ2-1|TRBV2
CASSAEAGGNYNEQFF
>TRBJ2-1|TRBV30
CAWSSRTNQFF
>TRBJ2-3|TRBV19
CASSIVYRGQGAADTQYF
>TRBJ2-5|TRBV5-1
CASSLAVGEAETQYF
>.|TRBV7-2
CASSSAYEQYF
>TRBJ2-6|TRBV5-1
CASSFPTTPNSFERSGANVLTF
>TRBJ1-6|TRBV28
CASSQGQRNSPLHF
>TRBJ2-7|TRBV7-8
CASSFQTVRGSEQYF
>TRBJ1-5|TRBV5-1
CASSLDGQPNQPQHF
>TRBJ2-3|TRBV18
CASSPPIGGGDTQYF
>TRBJ2-7|TRBV10-2
CASLSEAGQDTYEQYF
>TRBJ1-2|TRBV5-1
CASSLDTTGGIGGYTF
>TRBJ2-2|TRBV2
CASRWGQGTGELFF
>TRBJ1-5|TRBV19
CASSIDRVSNQPQHF
>TRBJ1-4|TRBV2
CATRQGRSQNEKLFF
>TRBJ1-5|TRBV5-8
CASSERQAVGNQPQHF
>TRBJ1-1|TRBV30
CAWSVGWAEAFF
>TRBJ1-5|TRBV7-9
CASSATGNSNQPQHF
>TRBJ2-3|TRBV5-4
CASSLDPANTDTQYF
>TRBJ1-5|TRBV19
CASKGRGSGNQPQHF
>TRBJ2-3|TRBV6-5
CASSIQGATDTQYF
>TRBJ1-1|TRBV18
CASSPSREDTEAFF
>TRBJ1-1|TRBV10-3
CATGRGTDHTEAFF
>TRBJ2-3|TRBV14
CASSLSDTQYF
>TRBJ1-3|TRBV2
CASSERDFSGNTIYF
>TRBJ2-7|TRBV18
CASSPTGTGSYEQYF
>TRBJ2-1|TRBV5-1
CASSLGTSGDEQFF
>TRBJ2-3|TRBV15
CATSGVSGTALGDTQYF
>TRBJ2-3|TRBV5-4
CASSRDSSPDTQYF
>TRBJ1-2|TRBV4-3
CASSQERERAGQHGYTF
>TRBJ1-2|TRBV25-1
CASSELKTGGSLGYTF
>TRBJ2-5|TRBV5-1
CASSLGSGGGGETQYF
>TRBJ1-2|TRBV30
CAWNGRHNYGYTF
>TRBJ2-5|TRBV19
CASSRRDREETQYF
>TRBJ1-2|TRBV21-1
CASSKNRAYGYTF
>TRBJ2-7|TRBV23-1
CASSHREQYF
>TRBJ1-1|TRBV28
CASVNRGKNTEAFF
>TRBJ1-2|TRBV10-2
CASTGQGAPTNYGYTF
>TRBJ1-3|TRBV7-8
CASSLGRVSGNTIYF
>TRBJ1-5|TRBV6-1
CASSEYGWGQTSSQPQHF
>TRBJ2-5|TRBV7-7
CASRPPGSVQYF
>TRBJ2-5|TRBV7-2
CASSLSVARDQETQYF
>TRBJ2-3|TRBV10-3
CAISDLASGRTDTQYF
>TRBJ1-2|TRBV5-1
CASSSGTGGDGYTF
>TRBJ2-5|TRBV2
CASRQETQYF
>TRBJ1-3|TRBV2
CASIRQTSGNTIYF
>TRBJ1-5|TRBV4-3
CASSQAPTLGQPQHF
>TRBJ1-5|TRBV5-8
CASSFSRTGWHQPQHF
>TRBJ2-5|TRBV30
CACSTGQGDQETQYF
>TRBJ1-1|TRBV7-9
CASSLAADTTAFF